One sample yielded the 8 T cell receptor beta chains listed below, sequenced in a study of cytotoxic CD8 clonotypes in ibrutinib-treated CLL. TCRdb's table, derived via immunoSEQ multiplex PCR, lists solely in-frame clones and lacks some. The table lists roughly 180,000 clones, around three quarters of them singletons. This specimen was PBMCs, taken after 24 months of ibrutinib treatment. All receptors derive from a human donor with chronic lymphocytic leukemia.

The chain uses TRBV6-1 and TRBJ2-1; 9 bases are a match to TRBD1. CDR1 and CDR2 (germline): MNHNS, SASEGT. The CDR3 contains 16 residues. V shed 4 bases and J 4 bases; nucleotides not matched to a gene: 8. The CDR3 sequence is CASSVSWTGDYNEQFF. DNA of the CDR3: TGTGCCAGCAGTGTCTCTTGGACAGGGGATTACAATGAGCAGTTCTTC.

CDR3 bases: TGTGCCAGCAGTAAGTGGGACAGGGGGCTTACTGAAGCTTTCTTT. It yields the protein CASSKWDRGLTEAFF. The chain recombines TRBV27 with TRBJ1-1; 12 nucleotides line up with TRBD1. The CDR3 has 15 amino acids. Germline V CDR1 and CDR2: MNHEY, SMNVEV (reference sequence). With 5 bases clipped from V and 5 bases from J, the junction kept 6 bases outside the gene matches.

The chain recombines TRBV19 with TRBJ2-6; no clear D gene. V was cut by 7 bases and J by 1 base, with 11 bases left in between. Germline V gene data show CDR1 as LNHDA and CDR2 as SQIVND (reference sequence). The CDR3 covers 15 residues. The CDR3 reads CASNFALSGANVLTF. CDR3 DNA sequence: TGTGCCAGTAATTTCGCTCTGTCTGGGGCCAACGTCCTGACTTTC.

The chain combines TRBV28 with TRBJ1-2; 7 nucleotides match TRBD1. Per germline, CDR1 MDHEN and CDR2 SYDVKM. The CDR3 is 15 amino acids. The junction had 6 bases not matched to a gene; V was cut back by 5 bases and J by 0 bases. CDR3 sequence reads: CASSEQGPTNYGYTF. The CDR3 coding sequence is TGTGCCAGCAGTGAACAGGGGCCTACTAACTATGGCTACACCTTC.

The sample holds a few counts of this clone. CDR3 coding DNA: TGTGCCACCAGCAGAGTTGGGGCAGGGGGGCAACTATCGGGCTACTTC. Translating gives CATSRVGAGGQLSGYF. J is TRBJ2-7 and V is TRBV15, with D perhaps matching TRBD1 (7 bases). This CDR3 is 16 amino acids long. The germline V gene has CDR1 LNHNV and CDR2 YYDKDF (reference sequence). The germline V and J ends were trimmed by 1 base and 13 bases, with 26 bases remaining between them.

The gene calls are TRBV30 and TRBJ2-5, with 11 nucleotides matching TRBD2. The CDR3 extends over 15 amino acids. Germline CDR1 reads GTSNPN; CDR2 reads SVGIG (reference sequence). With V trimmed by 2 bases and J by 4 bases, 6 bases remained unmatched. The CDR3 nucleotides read TGTGCCTGGAGTCCGCTAGCGGGAGGTCTAGAGACCCAGTACTTC. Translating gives CAWSPLAGGLETQYF.

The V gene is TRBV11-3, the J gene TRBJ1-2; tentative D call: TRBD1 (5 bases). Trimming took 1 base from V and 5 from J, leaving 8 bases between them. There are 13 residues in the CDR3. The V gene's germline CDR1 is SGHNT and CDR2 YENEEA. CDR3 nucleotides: TGTGCCAGCAGCTTAGGCCAGGGTTATGGCTACACCTTC. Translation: CASSLGQGYGYTF.

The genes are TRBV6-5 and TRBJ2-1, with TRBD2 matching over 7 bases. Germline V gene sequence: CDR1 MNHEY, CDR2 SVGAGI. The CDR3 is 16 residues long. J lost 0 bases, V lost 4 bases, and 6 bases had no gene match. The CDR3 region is CASSSLGGSSYNEQFF. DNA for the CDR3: TGTGCCAGCAGTTCCCTGGGCGGGAGCTCCTACAATGAGCAGTTCTTC.